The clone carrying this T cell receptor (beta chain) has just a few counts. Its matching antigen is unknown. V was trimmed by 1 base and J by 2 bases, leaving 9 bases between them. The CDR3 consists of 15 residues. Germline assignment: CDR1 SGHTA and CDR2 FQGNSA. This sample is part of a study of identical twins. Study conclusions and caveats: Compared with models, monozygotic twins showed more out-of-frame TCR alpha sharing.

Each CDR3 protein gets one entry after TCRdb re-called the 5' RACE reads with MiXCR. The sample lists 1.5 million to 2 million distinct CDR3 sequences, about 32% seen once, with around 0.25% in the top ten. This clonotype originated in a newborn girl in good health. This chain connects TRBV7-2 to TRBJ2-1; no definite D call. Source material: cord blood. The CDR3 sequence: CASSLEPGTYNEQFF. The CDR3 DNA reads TGTGCCAGCAGCTTAGAACCGGGTACCTACAATGAGCAGTTCTTC.